This record looks at one TCR beta chain sequence and its context. The junction differs from germline at one of its ends, possibly a read error. These data originate in a study of blood T cell repertoires in COVID-19. The CDR3 totals 14 residues. Germline CDR1 and CDR2: SSHAT and FNYEAQ (reference sequence). Original methodology: Nucleated cell number was recorded as an estimate derived from reference gene primer amplification. Sequenced by immunoSEQ multiplex PCR; TCRdb stores in-frame clones only, minus some. The D gene and trimming were derived from the DNA, and the V and J assignments and clone size from that table. The sample holds 95,000 to 150,000 clones, about four fifths seen once.

Sequences were obtained from peripheral blood. This TCR came from a man younger than 40 with COVID-19, enrolled during active disease. The chain employs TRBV7-7 and TRBJ2-1, with a possible D match to TRBD2 (6 bases). CDR3 amino acids: CASSLDGGDNEQFF. As DNA, the CDR3 is TGTGCTAGCAGCTTAGACGGGGGAGACAATGAGCAGTTCTTC.